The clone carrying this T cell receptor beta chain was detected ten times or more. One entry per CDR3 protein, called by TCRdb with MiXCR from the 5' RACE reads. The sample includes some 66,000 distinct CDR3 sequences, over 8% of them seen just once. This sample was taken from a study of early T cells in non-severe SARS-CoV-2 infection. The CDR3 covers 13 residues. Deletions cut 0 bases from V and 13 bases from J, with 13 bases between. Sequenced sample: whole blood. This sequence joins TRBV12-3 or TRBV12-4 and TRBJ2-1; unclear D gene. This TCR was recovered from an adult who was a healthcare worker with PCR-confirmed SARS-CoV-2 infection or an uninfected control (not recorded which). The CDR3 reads CASSLAVETGQFF. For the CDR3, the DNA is TGTGCCAGCAGTTTAGCAGTGGAGACGGGTCAGTTCTTC.